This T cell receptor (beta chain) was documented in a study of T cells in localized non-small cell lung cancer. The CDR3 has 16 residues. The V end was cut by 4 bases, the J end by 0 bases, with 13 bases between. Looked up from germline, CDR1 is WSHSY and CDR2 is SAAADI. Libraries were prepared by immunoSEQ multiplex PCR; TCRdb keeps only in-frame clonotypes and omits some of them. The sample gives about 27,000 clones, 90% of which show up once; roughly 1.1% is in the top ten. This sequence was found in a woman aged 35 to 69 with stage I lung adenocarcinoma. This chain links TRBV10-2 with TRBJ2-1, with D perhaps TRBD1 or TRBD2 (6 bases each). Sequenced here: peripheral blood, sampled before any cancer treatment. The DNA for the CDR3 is TGCGCCAGCAGTGCAAACGGGGGCATCTCCTACAATGAGCAGTTCTTC. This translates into CASSANGGISYNEQFF.